Listed below are T cell receptor beta chains from one sample, sequenced in a study of control samples from healthy donors and cancer patients. Data came from immunoSEQ multiplex PCR; TCRdb stores just in-frame clones and leaves some out. The table includes 400,000 to 450,000 clones, 90% detected once. The sample comprised PBMCs. These receptors originate from a man aged 40-49 years with head and neck cancer. CDR3s include the opening cysteine and the closing phenylalanine or tryptophan. The order of the fields is V gene, clone size, D gene, J gene, CDR3 protein, CDR3 DNA. A D gene is named only where the DNA matches it firmly. A clone size is listed for some rows: how often the clone was seen (once, few, many), or a class if it is expanded.

>TRBV10-3|NA|NA|TRBJ2-2
CAISESNGGANTGELFF
TGTGCCATCAGTGAGTCGAACGGGGGCGCGAACACCGGGGAGCTGTTTTTT
>TRBV7-9|NA|NA|TRBJ1-1
CASSSRDWGTGEAFF
TGTGCCAGCAGCTCGCGGGACTGGGGGACCGGTGAAGCTTTCTTT
>TRBV7-2|NA|TRBD1|TRBJ1-4
CASSARQGAWEKLFF
TGTGCCAGCAGCGCCCGACAGGGGGCCTGGGAAAAACTGTTTTTT
>TRBV4-1|NA|TRBD1|TRBJ2-5
CASSLGTVRQETQYF
TGCGCCAGCAGCCTTGGGACAGTTAGACAAGAGACCCAGTACTTC
>TRBV10-3|NA|NA|TRBJ1-1
CAISDPRDRETEAFF
TGTGCCATCAGTGATCCCCGGGACCGTGAAACTGAAGCTTTCTTT
>TRBV15|NA|NA|TRBJ2-7
CATSRVGGEQYF
TGTGCCACCAGCAGAGTTGGCGGCGAGCAGTACTTC
>TRBV11-2|NA|TRBD1|TRBJ2-7
CASSHRGRGLDEQYF
TGTGCCAGCAGCCACCGTGGCAGGGGGCTCGACGAGCAGTACTTC
>TRBV18|NA|NA|TRBJ1-5
CASSPLDGSNQPQHF
TGTGCCAGCTCACCCCTGGACGGTAGCAATCAGCCCCAGCATTTT
>TRBV19|NA|NA|TRBJ1-3
CASRGTGNTIYF
TGTGCCAGTAGGGGTACTGGAAACACCATATATTTT
>TRBV5-6|NA|NA|TRBJ1-1
CASHFPRGARNTEAFF
TGTGCCAGCCATTTCCCTAGGGGGGCTAGGAACACTGAAGCTTTCTTT
>TRBV30|NA|NA|TRBJ1-5
CAWSVRFGSNQPQHF
TGTGCCTGGAGTGTACGATTCGGGAGTAATCAGCCCCAGCATTTT
>TRBV11-2|NA|NA|TRBJ1-6
CASSLSGALFYSPLHF
TGTGCCAGCAGCTTATCAGGGGCCCTTTTCTATTCACCCCTCCACTTT
>TRBV7-3|NA|TRBD1|TRBJ1-6
CASSSTGLTPLHF
TGTGCCAGCAGCTCGACAGGGTTGACACCCCTCCACTTT
>TRBV6-5|NA|NA|TRBJ1-2
CASSYSTGKGYTF
TGTGCCAGCAGTTACTCGACGGGGAAAGGCTACACCTTC
>TRBV6-6|NA|NA|TRBJ2-3
CASSYGGFATDTQYF
TGTGCCAGCAGTTACGGCGGGTTCGCGACAGATACGCAGTATTTT
>TRBV27|NA|NA|TRBJ2-1
CASSPYRGIMYNEQFF
TGTGCCAGCAGTCCTTATCGGGGGATAATGTACAATGAGCAGTTCTTC
>TRBV6-5|NA|NA|TRBJ2-1
CASTKGPYNEQFF
TGTGCCAGCACCAAAGGCCCTTACAATGAGCAGTTCTTC
>TRBV6-2/TRBV6-3|NA|NA|TRBJ2-2
CASSWDITGELFF
TGTGCCAGCAGTTGGGACATCACCGGGGAGCTGTTTTTT
>TRBV10-1|NA|NA|TRBJ2-2
CASSGQGSGELFF
TGCGCCAGCTCGGGACAAGGGTCCGGGGAGCTGTTTTTT
>TRBV11-3|once|TRBD1|TRBJ2-2
CARRQGSGELFF
TGTGCCAGGCGACAGGGCTCCGGGGAGCTGTTTTTT
>TRBV5-5|NA|NA|TRBJ2-7
CASSPRGAGATAGNEQYF
TGTGCCAGCAGCCCCCGAGGGGCAGGGGCCACAGCCGGGAACGAGCAGTACTTC
>TRBV6-5|NA|NA|TRBJ1-4
CASREGWGHEKLFF
TGTGCCAGCAGAGAGGGGTGGGGACACGAAAAACTGTTTTTT